Shown below are 20 T cell receptor beta chains from a single sample sequenced in a study of cytomegalovirus exposure and HLA in healthy donors. With 60 Vbeta and 13 Jbeta primers, the PCR was carried out. Here immunoSEQ multiplex PCR was the method, and the copy in TCRdb shows in-frame clones only, minus some. The sample lists some 140,000 clones; 80% were seen once. Sequencing was done on a sample of PBMCs. The source is a man younger than 45 in good health and CMV-seronegative.

This chain connects TRBV20-1 to TRBJ2-7; 7 bases line up with TRBD2. The J segment lost 5 bases and the V segment lost 7 bases, leaving 5 bases of the junction unmatched. The CDR3 contains 11 residues. Germline-derived CDR1 and CDR2 are DFQATT and SNEGSKA (reference sequence). This chain's CDR3 is CSVAGDHEQYF. CDR3 nucleotides: TGCAGTGTTGCGGGAGACCACGAGCAGTACTTC.

This clone has only one observation. The CDR3 is CASSSETGLSPLHF. The CDR3 DNA follows: TGTGCCAGCAGTTCAGAGACAGGGCTTTCACCCCTCCACTTT. The chain is built from TRBV2 and TRBJ1-6; 7 nucleotides line up with TRBD1. From germline, CDR1 is SNHLY and CDR2 FYNNEI. Trimming took 5 bases from V and 9 from J; bases not matched to a gene: 7. This CDR3 comprises 14 residues.

The gene calls are TRBV7-9 and TRBJ1-1; D remains ambiguous. Looked up from germline, CDR1 is SEHNR and CDR2 is FQNEAQ (reference sequence). This CDR3 contains 14 residues. The germline V and J ends were trimmed by 0 bases and 6 bases, with 11 bases remaining between them. The CDR3 DNA reads TGTGCCAGCAGCTTAGCCCCGGGAGGTTCTGAAGCTTTCTTT. Protein product: CASSLAPGGSEAFF.

The chain couples TRBV4-1 to TRBJ2-1; TRBD2 matches at 7 bases. Trimming cost V 1 base and J 2 bases; bases outside gene matches: 2. The germline V gene has CDR1 MGHRA and CDR2 YSYEKL. The CDR3 has 15 amino acids. The CDR3, as DNA: TGCGCCAGCAGCCAAGCGCTAGCGGCCTACAATGAGCAGTTCTTC. It yields the protein CASSQALAAYNEQFF.

This chain connects TRBV5-6 to TRBJ2-2; D gene ambiguous. The germline V and J ends were trimmed by 2 bases and 6 bases, with 5 bases remaining between them. This CDR3 has 12 residues. Germline CDR1 reads SGHDT; CDR2 reads YYEEEE. CDR3 sequence reads: CASSFASGELFF. Here the CDR3 DNA reads TGTGCCAGCAGCTTTGCGTCCGGGGAGCTGTTTTTT.

This sequence joins TRBV5-1 and TRBJ2-5; tentative D call: TRBD1 (6 bases). Germline CDR1 is SGHRS and CDR2 is YFSETQ. The CDR3 is 15 amino acids. Trimming pared 1 base from V and 5 bases from J, leaving 15 bases between. The chain's CDR3 is CASSLIGAGEETQYF. The CDR3 DNA reads TGCGCCAGCAGCTTGATTGGGGCAGGGGAGGAGACCCAGTACTTC.

The chain recombines TRBV29-1 with TRBJ1-2; a weak D match, TRBD1 (6 bases). V shed 8 bases and J shed 3 bases, with 16 bases lying between them. In germline, CDR1 is SQVTM, CDR2 ANQGSEA. This CDR3 is 13 amino acids long. CDR3 amino acids: CSPKGPGDYGYTF. The CDR3 coding sequence is TGCAGCCCTAAGGGCCCAGGGGACTATGGCTACACCTTC.

This clone has just one count. The chain has TRBV27 and TRBJ1-1; 7 bases match TRBD1. The CDR3 consists of 14 residues. J was trimmed by 0 bases and V by 6 bases; bases with no gene match: 4. Germline CDR1 MNHEY, CDR2 SMNVEV (reference sequence). CDR3 amino acids: CASSVDRVNTEAFF. Written as DNA, the CDR3 is TGTGCCAGCAGCGTTGACAGGGTGAACACTGAAGCTTTCTTT.

V and J are TRBV6-1 and TRBJ2-2; no clear D. This CDR3 spans 12 amino acids. Germline-derived CDR1 and CDR2 are MNHNS and SASEGT. Trimming pared 3 bases from V and 5 bases from J, leaving 4 bases between. This chain's CDR3 is CASSDQTGELFF. For the CDR3, the DNA is TGTGCCAGCAGTGACCAAACCGGGGAGCTGTTTTTT.

V usage is TRBV11-2 and J usage is TRBJ1-2, with D possibly being TRBD1 (5 bases). With 4 bases removed from V and 4 bases from J, the gap between germline ends came to 10 bases. The germline V gene encodes CDR1 SGHAT and CDR2 FQNNGV. This CDR3 contains 13 residues. This chain's CDR3 is CASSSTGPYGYTF. CDR3 bases: TGTGCCAGCAGCTCCACAGGCCCCTATGGCTACACCTTC.

V is TRBV19 and J is TRBJ2-2; 9 nucleotides align to TRBD1. CDR3 size: 16 residues. Germline V gene data show CDR1 as LNHDA and CDR2 as SQIVND (reference sequence). Trimming at V came to 3 bases and at J to 2 bases, leaving 4 bases not matched to a gene. CDR3 sequence: CASSIGTGTNTGELFF. The DNA for the CDR3 is TGTGCCAGTAGTATCGGGACAGGGACAAACACCGGGGAGCTGTTTTTT.

The chain recombines TRBV7-8 with TRBJ2-7, with TRBD2 identical over 11 bases. Unmatched junction bases numbered 6, after V lost 0 bases and J lost 5 bases. CDR3 length: 16 residues. CDR1 SGHVS and CDR2 FQNEAQ come from the germline V gene. CDR3 bases: TGTGCCAGCAGCTTAGCGGGACTAGCGGAGTTTCACGAGCAGTACTTC. Amino acids: CASSLAGLAEFHEQYF.

The chain employs TRBV19 and TRBJ2-2; D is ambiguous. Trimming cost V 11 bases and J 1 base, with 8 bases left between them. The germline V gene has CDR1 LNHDA and CDR2 SQIVND (reference sequence). The CDR3 is 12 amino acids. The CDR3 sequence: CASNLNTGELFF. The CDR3 DNA follows: TGTGCCTCCAACTTGAACACCGGGGAGCTGTTTTTT.

J is TRBJ1-1 and V is TRBV6-5; tentatively, D is TRBD1 (6 bases). CDR1 is MNHEY, CDR2 SVGAGI, per germline. There are 16 residues in the CDR3. V was cut by 1 base and J by 1 base, with 13 bases left in between. CDR3: CASSYWAGAENTEAFF. For the CDR3, the DNA is TGTGCCAGCAGTTACTGGGCAGGGGCTGAGAACACTGAAGCTTTCTTT.

The DNA of the CDR3 is TGTGCCATCAGTGGGCAGGGGACCCTAGCCGGGGAGCTGTTTTTT. This codes for CAISGQGTLAGELFF. The chain recombines TRBV10-3 with TRBJ2-2, with a weak D call TRBD1 (6 bases). Per germline, CDR1 ENHRY and CDR2 SYGVKD. The V gene lost 4 bases and the J gene lost 6 bases, with 15 bases spanning the gap. This CDR3 is 15 amino acids long.

In its sample, this clone was seen a few times. The DNA for the CDR3 is TGTGCCAGCAGAGTCCAGGGTAACACTGAAGCTTTCTTT. This codes for CASRVQGNTEAFF. V is TRBV6-6 and J is TRBJ1-1; possible D gene TRBD1, 5 bases. This CDR3 has 13 amino acids. Deletions cut 6 bases from V and 2 bases from J, with 10 bases between. The germline V gene encodes CDR1 MNHNY and CDR2 SVGAGI (reference sequence).

As regards this clone: An end of the junction does not agree with germline; a read error may underlie this. V gene TRBV7-9 combines with J gene TRBJ2-5; D call uncertain. The CDR3 is made up of 12 amino acids. The germline CDR1 and CDR2 sequences are SEHNR and FQNEAQ (reference sequence). The CDR3 here is CSSSFTGETQYF. In DNA, the CDR3 is TGTTCCAGCAGCTTCACCGGGGAGACCCAGTACTTC.

A single count supports this clone. CDR3: CSVEGQGGDTQYF. The CDR3, as DNA: TGCAGCGTTGAGGGACAGGGCGGAGATACGCAGTATTTT. The V gene is TRBV29-1, the J gene TRBJ2-3; 9 bases agree with TRBD1. CDR1 is SQVTM, CDR2 ANQGSEA, per germline. J lost 5 bases, V lost 3 bases, and 3 bases had no gene match. This CDR3 is 13 amino acids long.

The V call is TRBV9, the J call TRBJ1-2; TRBD1 might be the D (6 bases). This CDR3 comprises 13 residues. From germline, CDR1 is SGDLS and CDR2 YYNGEE. Trimming pared 7 bases from V and 6 bases from J, leaving 16 bases between. CDR3 sequence (DNA): TGTGCCAGCGGGGGCAGGGGTGAGGATGGCTACACCTTC. Translation gives CASGGRGEDGYTF.

The V and J genes are TRBV13 and TRBJ2-1; 8 positions agree with TRBD1. Germline CDR1 PRHDT, CDR2 FYEKMQ (reference sequence). The CDR3 runs 15 residues. The V and J ends lost 5 bases and 1 base, in that order; junction bases with no gene match: 4. In DNA, the CDR3 is TGTGCCAGCAGCATCTACAGGGGGTCCTACAATGAGCAGTTCTTC. Protein product: CASSIYRGSYNEQFF. Full variable domain (rest looked up from reference TRBV13 and TRBJ2-1): AAGVIQSPRHLIKEKRETATLKCYPIPRHDTVYWYQQGPGQDPQFLISFYEKMQSDKGSIPDRFSAQQFSDYHSELNMSSLELGDSALYFCASSIYRGSYNEQFFGPGTRLTVL.